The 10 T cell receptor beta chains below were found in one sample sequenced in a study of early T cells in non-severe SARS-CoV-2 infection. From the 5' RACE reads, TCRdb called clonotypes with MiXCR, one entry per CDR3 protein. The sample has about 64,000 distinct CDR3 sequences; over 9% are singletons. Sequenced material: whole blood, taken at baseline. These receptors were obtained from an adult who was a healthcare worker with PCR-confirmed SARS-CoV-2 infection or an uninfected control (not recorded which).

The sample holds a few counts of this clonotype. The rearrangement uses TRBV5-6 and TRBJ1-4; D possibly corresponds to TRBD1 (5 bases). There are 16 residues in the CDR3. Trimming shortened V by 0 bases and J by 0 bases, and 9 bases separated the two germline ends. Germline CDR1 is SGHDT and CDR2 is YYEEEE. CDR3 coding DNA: TGTGCCAGCAGCTTGGACAGGATAGCAACTAATGAAAAACTGTTTTTT. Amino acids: CASSLDRIATNEKLFF.

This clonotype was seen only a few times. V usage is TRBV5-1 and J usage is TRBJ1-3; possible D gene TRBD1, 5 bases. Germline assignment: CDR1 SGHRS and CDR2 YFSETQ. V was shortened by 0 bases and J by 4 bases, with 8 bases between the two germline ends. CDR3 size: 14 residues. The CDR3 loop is CASSLAGLGNTIYF. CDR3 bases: TGCGCCAGCAGCTTGGCAGGGCTCGGAAACACCATATATTTT. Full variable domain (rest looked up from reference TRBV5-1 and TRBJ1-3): KAGVTQTPRYLIKTRGQQVTLSCSPISGHRSVSWYQQTPGQGLQFLFEYFSETQRNKGNFPGRFSGRQFSNSRSEMNVSTLELGDSALYLCASSLAGLGNTIYFGEGSWLTVV.

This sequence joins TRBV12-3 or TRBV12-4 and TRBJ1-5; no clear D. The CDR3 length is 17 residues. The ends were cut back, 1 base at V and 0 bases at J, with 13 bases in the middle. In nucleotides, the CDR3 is TGTGCCAGCAGTTTAGGGAACGGACCGTATAGCAATCAGCCCCAGCATTTT. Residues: CASSLGNGPYSNQPQHF.

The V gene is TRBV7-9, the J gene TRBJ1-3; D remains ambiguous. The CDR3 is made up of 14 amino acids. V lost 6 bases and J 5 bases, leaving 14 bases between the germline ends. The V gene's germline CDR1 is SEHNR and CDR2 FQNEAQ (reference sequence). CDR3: CASSMGEPRNTIYF. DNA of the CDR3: TGTGCCAGCAGTATGGGCGAACCTAGAAACACCATATATTTT. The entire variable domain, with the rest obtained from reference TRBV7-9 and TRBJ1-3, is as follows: DTGVSQNPRHKITKRGQNVTFRCDPISEHNRLYWYRQTLGQGPEFLTYFQNEAQLEKSRLLSDRFSAERPKGSFSTLEIQRTEQGDSAMYLCASSMGEPRNTIYFGEGSWLTVV.

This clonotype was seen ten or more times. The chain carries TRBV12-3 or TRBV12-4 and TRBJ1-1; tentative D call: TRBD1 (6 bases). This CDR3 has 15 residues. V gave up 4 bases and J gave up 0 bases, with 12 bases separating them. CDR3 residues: CASSYRGVMNTEAFF. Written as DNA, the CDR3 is TGTGCCAGCAGTTATAGGGGGGTAATGAACACTGAAGCTTTCTTT.

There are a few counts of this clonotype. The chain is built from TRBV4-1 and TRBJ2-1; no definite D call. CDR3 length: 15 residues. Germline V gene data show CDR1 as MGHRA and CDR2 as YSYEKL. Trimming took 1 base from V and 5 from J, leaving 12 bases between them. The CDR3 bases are TGCGCCAGCAGCCAAGGTGTAAGATCCGACAATGAGCAGTTCTTC. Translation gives CASSQGVRSDNEQFF.

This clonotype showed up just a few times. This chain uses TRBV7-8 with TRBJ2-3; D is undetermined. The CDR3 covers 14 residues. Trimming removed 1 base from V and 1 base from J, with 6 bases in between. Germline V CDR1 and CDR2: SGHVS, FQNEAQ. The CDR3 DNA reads TGTGCCAGCAGCTTAGGGAGACGCACAGATACGCAGTATTTT. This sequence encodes CASSLGRRTDTQYF.

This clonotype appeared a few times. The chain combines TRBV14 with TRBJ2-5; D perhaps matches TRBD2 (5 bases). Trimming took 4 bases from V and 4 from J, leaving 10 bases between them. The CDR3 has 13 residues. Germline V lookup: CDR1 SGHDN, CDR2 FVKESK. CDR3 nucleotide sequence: TGTGCCAGCAGCCCCCAAGGGAGAGAGACCCAGTACTTC. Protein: CASSPQGRETQYF.

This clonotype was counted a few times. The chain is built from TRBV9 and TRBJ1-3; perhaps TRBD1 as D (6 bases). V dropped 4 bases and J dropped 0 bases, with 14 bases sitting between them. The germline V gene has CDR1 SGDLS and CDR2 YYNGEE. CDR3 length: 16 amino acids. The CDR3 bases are TGTGCCAGCAGCTCCGGGACGGGGGCCTCTGGAAACACCATATATTTT. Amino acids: CASSSGTGASGNTIYF.

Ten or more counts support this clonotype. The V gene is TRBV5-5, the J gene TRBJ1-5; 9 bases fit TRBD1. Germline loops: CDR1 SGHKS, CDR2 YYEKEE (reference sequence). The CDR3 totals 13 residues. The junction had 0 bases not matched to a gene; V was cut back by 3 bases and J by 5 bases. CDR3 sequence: CASSWDRDQPQHF. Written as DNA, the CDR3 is TGTGCCAGCAGCTGGGACAGGGATCAGCCCCAGCATTTT.